This TCR beta chain is drawn from a study of blood T cells in healthy people across ages. Study findings and constraints: Diversity of TCR beta per million T cells declined in a roughly linear way with age. Higher diversity, along with more naive CD4+ cells, distinguished long-lived donors from aged donors. For the donors, CMV status was unknown and possibly confounded expanded clonotype changes.

A second PCR, run for about 6 to 11 cycles, used a sample-barcoded 5' primer plus a J-beta primer mix. TCRdb re-analysed the 5' RACE reads in MiXCR, keeping a single row per CDR3 protein. In the table there are 800,000 to 1,000,000 distinct CDR3 sequences, 40% to 60% of which are singletons. Of note for this clonotype: The antigen is undetermined.

Aged roughly 6 to 100, donors were systemically healthy Caucasians from Russia. Germline V gene data show CDR1 as DFQATT and CDR2 as SNEGSKA (reference sequence). Trimming cost V 6 bases and J 0 bases, with 11 bases left between them. The CDR3 loop spans 13 amino acids. The receptor's source is a man aged 25-45 years in good health. The material sequenced was blood. The rearrangement joins TRBV20-1 to TRBJ2-5; no firm D call. CDR3 protein: CSAPSTYQETQYF. The DNA for the CDR3 is TGCAGTGCGCCGAGCACGTACCAAGAGACCCAGTACTTC.